This TCR beta chain was identified during a study of cytomegalovirus exposure and HLA in healthy donors. Note on this clone: Its specificity is unknown.

Germline loops: CDR1 SNHLY, CDR2 FYNNEI. With 6 bases clipped from V and 4 bases from J, the junction kept 15 bases outside the gene matches. The CDR3 extends over 17 amino acids. The PCR employed 60 Vbeta primers together with 13 Jbeta primers. Sequenced by immunoSEQ multiplex PCR; TCRdb stores in-frame clones only, minus some. The sample holds approximately 150,000 clones, about 80% seen once. Study observations and caveats: Most TCR sequences were uncommon, yet certain public TCRs appeared in many donors. Productive status was seen about 90% or about 30% of the time for most TCR beta V segments in an earlier analysis. The authors later found TCR association rates varying by HLA locus, with DRB1 most and HLA-C fewest.

The sequence was collected from a woman in her forties in good health and CMV-seronegative. The sequenced material came from PBMCs. The V gene is TRBV2, the J gene TRBJ2-5; 9 bases align to TRBD1. CDR3 amino acids: CASSQFVGQGLRETQYF. The CDR3 DNA sequence: TGTGCCAGCAGCCAATTTGTGGGACAGGGACTACGAGAGACCCAGTACTTC.